The entry below gives a single T cell receptor beta chain sequence along with its context. Its antigen is still unknown. The data originate from a study of cytomegalovirus exposure and HLA in healthy donors. Study-level background: Genetic ancestry analysis placed under 90% of the roughly 400 donors that were genotyped in the Caucasian-associated cluster. Broader study findings: As confirmed in vitro, a few CMV-associated chains were specific for CMV antigens. The study recorded 160 or so TCR beta chains that were cytomegalovirus-associated.

Trimming shortened V by 1 base and J by 5 bases, and 11 bases separated the two germline ends. This CDR3 contains 14 residues. Looked up from germline, CDR1 is SEHNR and CDR2 is FQNEAQ (reference sequence). The primer mix had 60 Vbeta and 13 Jbeta primers. Authors' analysis steps: Around 10 million of the approximately 80 million unique TCR beta chains counted in a later analysis were shared. Method: immunoSEQ multiplex PCR; TCRdb's copy keeps in-frame clones and lacks some. Clone size and the V and J calls come from that table; the DNA yielded D and trimming. The sample carries 150,000 or so clones, 70% to 85% recorded once.

V and J are TRBV7-9 and TRBJ1-1, with D perhaps TRBD1 (6 bases). The sequencing input was PBMCs. The TCR comes from a man aged 50-60 years in good health and CMV-seropositive. The CDR3 here is CASSLDRVRTEAFF. Here the CDR3 DNA reads TGTGCCAGCAGCTTAGACAGGGTTAGGACTGAAGCTTTCTTT.